One T cell receptor (beta chain) is described in this entry. This clone's antigen is unknown. Base qualities are not provided; no much larger clone lies one nucleotide away. The germline V gene (reference sequence) supplies CDR1 SGHNT and CDR2 YYREEE. V sheds 6 bases and J sheds 5 bases, leaving 18 bases between their ends. The CDR3 spans 15 residues, from the cysteine through the phenylalanine. The CDR3 DNA has 45 bases and is translated from base 1. This sample was included in a study of control samples from healthy donors and cancer patients (dated by TCRdb to 2020 to 2021). Library creation used the immunoSEQ multiplex PCR assay. TCRdb stores this immuneACCESS table with in-frame sequences only. Part of the clones is absent; in the studies checked, under half of the shortfall reflects unresolved V genes, and no reason is known for the rest. Present in this sample are 160,000 or so clones, over 85% of which were seen just once. Approximately 2.5% of the sample goes to the ten largest clones.

Material for sequencing was blood. The TCR was taken from a man over 45 in good health. The chain joins TRBV5-4 to TRBJ2-1; the D call could be TRBD1 or TRBD2, with each sharing 5 bases. The CDR3 protein: CASKDGNRGNNEQFF. The bases read TGTGCCAGCAAGGACGGGAATAGGGGCAACAATGAGCAGTTCTTC. Reference TRBV5-4 and TRBJ2-1 proteins supply the regions before and after the CDR3; the full variable domain is: ETGVTQSPTHLIKTRGQQVTLRCSSQSGHNTVSWYQQALGQGPQFIFQYYREEENGRGNFPPRFSGLQFPNYSSELNVNALELDDSALYLCASKDGNRGNNEQFFGPGTRLTVL.